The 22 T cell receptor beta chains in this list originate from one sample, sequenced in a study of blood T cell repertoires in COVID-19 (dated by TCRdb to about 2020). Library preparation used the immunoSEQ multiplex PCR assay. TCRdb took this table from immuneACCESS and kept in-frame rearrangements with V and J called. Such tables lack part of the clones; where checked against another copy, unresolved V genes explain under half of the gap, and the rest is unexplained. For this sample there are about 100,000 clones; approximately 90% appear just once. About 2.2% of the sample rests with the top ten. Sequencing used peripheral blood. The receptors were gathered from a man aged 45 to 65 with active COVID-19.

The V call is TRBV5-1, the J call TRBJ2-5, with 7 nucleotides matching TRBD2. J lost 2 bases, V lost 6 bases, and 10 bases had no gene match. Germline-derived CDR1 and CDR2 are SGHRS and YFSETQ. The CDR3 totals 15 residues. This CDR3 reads CASNAGDGWQETQYF. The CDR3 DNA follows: TGCGCCAGCAACGCGGGGGACGGCTGGCAAGAGACCCAGTACTTC.

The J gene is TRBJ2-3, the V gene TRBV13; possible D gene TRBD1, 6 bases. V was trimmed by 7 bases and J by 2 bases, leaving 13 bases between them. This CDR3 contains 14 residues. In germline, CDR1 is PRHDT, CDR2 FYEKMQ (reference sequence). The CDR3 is CASTTGQLTDTQYF. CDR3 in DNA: TGTGCCAGCACCACCGGACAGCTCACAGATACGCAGTATTTT.

CDR3 sequence reads: CASSQDRGTYEQYF. CDR3 coding DNA: TGTGCCAGTAGTCAGGACAGGGGCACCTACGAGCAGTACTTC. The chain links TRBV19 to TRBJ2-7; 9 bases agree with TRBD1. The V and J ends lost 5 bases and 2 bases, in that order; junction bases with no gene match: 4. CDR3 length equals 14 residues. CDR1 and CDR2 from the germline V gene are LNHDA and SQIVND (reference sequence).

The CDR3 DNA sequence: TGTGCCAGCAGCTTCGGGGGGGCGAACACCGGGGAGCTGTTTTTT. Residues: CASSFGGANTGELFF. The genes are TRBV7-9 and TRBJ2-2; 8 bases are a match to TRBD2. The V and J ends lost 3 bases and 0 bases, in that order; junction bases with no gene match: 0. This CDR3 contains 15 residues. CDR1 is SEHNR and CDR2 is FQNEAQ in the germline V gene (reference sequence).

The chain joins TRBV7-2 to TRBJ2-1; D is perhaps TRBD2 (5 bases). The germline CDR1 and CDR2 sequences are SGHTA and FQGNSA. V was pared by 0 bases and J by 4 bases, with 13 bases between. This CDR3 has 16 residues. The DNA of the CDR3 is TGTGCCAGCAGCTTAGCCGGGTCGGGGTATTACAATGAGCAGTTCTTC. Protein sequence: CASSLAGSGYYNEQFF.

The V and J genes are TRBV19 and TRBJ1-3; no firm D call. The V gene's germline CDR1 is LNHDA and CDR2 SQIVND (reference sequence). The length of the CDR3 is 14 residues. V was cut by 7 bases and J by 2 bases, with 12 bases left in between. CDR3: CASNRGSTGNTIYF. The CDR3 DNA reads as TGTGCCAGTAACAGAGGGAGTACTGGAAACACCATATATTTT.

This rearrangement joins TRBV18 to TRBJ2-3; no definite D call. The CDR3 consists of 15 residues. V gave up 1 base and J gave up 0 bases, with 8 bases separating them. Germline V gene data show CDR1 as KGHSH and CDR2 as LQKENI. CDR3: CASSPRWLSTDTQYF. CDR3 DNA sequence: TGTGCCAGCTCACCACGCTGGCTTAGCACAGATACGCAGTATTTT.

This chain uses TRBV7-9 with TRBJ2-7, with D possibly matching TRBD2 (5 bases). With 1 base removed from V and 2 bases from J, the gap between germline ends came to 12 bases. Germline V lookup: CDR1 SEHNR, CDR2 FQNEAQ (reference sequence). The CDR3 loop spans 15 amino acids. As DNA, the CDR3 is TGTGCCAGCAGCTTAGGGGCGGGCCGGCCCTACGAGCAGTACTTC. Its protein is CASSLGAGRPYEQYF.

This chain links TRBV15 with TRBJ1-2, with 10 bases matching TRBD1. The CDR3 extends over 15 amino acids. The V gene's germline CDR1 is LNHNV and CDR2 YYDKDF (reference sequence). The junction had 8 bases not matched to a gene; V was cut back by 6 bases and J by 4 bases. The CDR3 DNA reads TGTGCCACCAGGGGGACAGGGGAACTATCCTATGGCTACACCTTC. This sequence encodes CATRGTGELSYGYTF.

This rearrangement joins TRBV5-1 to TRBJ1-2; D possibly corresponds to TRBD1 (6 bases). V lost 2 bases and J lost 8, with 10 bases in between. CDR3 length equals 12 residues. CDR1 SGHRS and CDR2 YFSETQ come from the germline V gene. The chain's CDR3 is CASSFDGQGYTF. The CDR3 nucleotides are TGCGCCAGCAGCTTCGACGGACAGGGCTACACCTTC.

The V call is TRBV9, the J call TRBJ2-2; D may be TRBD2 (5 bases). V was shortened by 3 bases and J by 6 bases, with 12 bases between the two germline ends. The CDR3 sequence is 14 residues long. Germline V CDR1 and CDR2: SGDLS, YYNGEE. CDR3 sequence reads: CASSGWTDSGELFF. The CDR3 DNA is TGTGCCAGCAGCGGATGGACTGATTCCGGGGAGCTGTTTTTT.

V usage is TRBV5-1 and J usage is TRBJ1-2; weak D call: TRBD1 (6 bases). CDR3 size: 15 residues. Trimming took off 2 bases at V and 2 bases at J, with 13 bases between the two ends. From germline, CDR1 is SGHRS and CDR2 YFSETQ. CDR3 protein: CASSFTYDRNYGYTF. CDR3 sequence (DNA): TGCGCCAGCAGCTTCACCTACGACAGGAACTATGGCTACACCTTC.

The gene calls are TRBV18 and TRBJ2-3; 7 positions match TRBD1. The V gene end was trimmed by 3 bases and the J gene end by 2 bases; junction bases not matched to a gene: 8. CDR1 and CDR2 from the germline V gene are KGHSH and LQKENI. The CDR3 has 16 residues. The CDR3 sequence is CASSPLGTANTDTQYF. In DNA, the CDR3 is TGTGCCAGCTCACCTCTAGGGACAGCAAACACAGATACGCAGTATTTT.

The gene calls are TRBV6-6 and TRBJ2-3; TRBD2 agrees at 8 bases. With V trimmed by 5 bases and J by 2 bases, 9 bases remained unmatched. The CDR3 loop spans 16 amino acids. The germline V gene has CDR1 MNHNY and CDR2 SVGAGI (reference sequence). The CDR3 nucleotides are TGTGCCAGCAGTCGACTAGCGACGGGGTTCACAGATACGCAGTATTTT. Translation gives CASSRLATGFTDTQYF.

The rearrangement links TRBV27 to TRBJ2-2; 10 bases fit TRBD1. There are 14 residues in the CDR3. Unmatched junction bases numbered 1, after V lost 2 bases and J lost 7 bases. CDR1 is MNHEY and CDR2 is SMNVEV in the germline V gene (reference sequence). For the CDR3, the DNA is TGTGCCAGCAGTTTAGGGACAGGGGTCGGGGAGCTGTTTTTT. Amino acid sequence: CASSLGTGVGELFF.

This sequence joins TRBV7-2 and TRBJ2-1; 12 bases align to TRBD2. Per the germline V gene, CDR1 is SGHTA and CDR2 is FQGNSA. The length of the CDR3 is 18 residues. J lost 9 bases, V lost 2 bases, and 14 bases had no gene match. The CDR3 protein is CASSLSMVLAGGPGEQFF. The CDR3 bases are TGTGCCAGCAGCTTATCGATGGTGCTAGCGGGGGGGCCCGGTGAGCAGTTCTTC.

For the CDR3, the DNA is TGTGCCAGCAACCAGGGTAGCGGAGATACGCAGTATTTT. Amino acids: CASNQGSGDTQYF. The chain joins TRBV2 to TRBJ2-3; a weak D match, TRBD2 (6 bases). CDR3 length: 13 residues. Trimming took 7 bases from V and 5 from J, leaving 13 bases between them. Germline CDR1 reads SNHLY; CDR2 reads FYNNEI.

The CDR3 loop is CASMGGPYQPQHF. Here the CDR3 DNA reads TGTGCCAGCATGGGGGGGCCGTATCAGCCCCAGCATTTT. The gene calls are TRBV2 and TRBJ1-5, with a possible D match to TRBD1 (6 bases). V lost 7 bases, J lost 5 bases, and 12 bases lay in between. Looked up from germline, CDR1 is SNHLY and CDR2 is FYNNEI. This CDR3 region has 13 residues.

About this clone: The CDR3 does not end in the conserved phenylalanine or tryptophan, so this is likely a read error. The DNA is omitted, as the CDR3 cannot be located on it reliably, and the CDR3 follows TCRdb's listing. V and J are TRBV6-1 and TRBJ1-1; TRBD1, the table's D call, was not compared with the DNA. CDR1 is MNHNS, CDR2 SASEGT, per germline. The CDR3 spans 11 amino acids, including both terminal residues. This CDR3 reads CASSEFGLIFA.

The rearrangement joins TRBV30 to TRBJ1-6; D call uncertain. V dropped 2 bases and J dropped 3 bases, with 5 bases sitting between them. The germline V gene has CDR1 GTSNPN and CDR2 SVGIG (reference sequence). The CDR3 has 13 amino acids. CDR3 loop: CAWSPLYNSPLHF. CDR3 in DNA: TGTGCCTGGAGTCCCCTCTATAATTCACCCCTCCACTTT. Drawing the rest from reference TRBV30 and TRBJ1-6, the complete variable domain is SQTIHQWPATLVQPVGSPLSLECTVEGTSNPNLYWYRQAAGRGLQLLFYSVGIGQISSEVPQNLSASRPQDRQFILSSKKLLLSDSGFYLCAWSPLYNSPLHFGNGTRLTVT.

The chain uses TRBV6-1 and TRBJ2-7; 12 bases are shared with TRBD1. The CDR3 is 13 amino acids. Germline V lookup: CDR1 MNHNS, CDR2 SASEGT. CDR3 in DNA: TGTGCCAGCAGTGAACCGGGGACAGGGGGCGCCCCGGTC. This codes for CASSEPGTGGAPV.

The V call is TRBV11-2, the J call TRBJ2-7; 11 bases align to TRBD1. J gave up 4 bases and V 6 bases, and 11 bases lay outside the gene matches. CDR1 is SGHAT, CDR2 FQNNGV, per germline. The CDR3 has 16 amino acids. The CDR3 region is CASSFLGGQGVYEQYF. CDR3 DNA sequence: TGTGCCAGCAGTTTCCTCGGGGGACAGGGGGTATACGAGCAGTACTTC.